This T cell receptor (beta chain) was retrieved from a study of response to subunit inactivated influenza vaccine. Each CDR3 protein gets one entry after TCRdb re-called the RT-PCR reads with MiXCR. In the table there are 700,000 to 800,000 distinct CDR3 sequences, approximately 17% of which are singletons. Trimming cost V 2 bases and J 5 bases, with 16 bases left between them. The germline CDR1 and CDR2 sequences are SGHKS and YYEKEE (reference sequence). The CDR3 consists of 15 residues. The J gene is TRBJ2-5, the V gene TRBV5-5; D is possibly TRBD2 (6 bases). This TCR was sampled from a man over 45 who received an inactivated influenza vaccine. Sequenced material: PBMCs from blood, taken about 5 days after vaccination. This CDR3 is CASSLTRLEAETQYF. CDR3 nucleotides: TGTGCCAGCAGCTTAACTCGACTAGAGGCGGAGACCCAGTACTTC. Combining the CDR3 with reference TRBV5-5 and TRBJ2-5 gives the whole variable domain DAGVTQSPTHLIKTRGQQVTLRCSPISGHKSVSWYQQVLGQGPQFIFQYYEKEERGRGNFPDRFSARQFPNYSSELNVNALLLGDSALYLCASSLTRLEAETQYFGPGTRLLVL.